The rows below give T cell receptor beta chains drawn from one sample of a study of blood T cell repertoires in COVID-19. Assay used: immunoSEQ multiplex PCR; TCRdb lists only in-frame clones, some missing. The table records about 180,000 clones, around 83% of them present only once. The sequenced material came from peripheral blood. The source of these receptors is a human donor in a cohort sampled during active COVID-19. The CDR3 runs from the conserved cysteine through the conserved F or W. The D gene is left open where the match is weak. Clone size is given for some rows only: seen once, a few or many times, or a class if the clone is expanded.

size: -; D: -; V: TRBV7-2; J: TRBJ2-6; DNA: TGTGCCAGCAGCTTAGAGCCTGCTGGGGCCAACGTCCTGACTTTC; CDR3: CASSLEPAGANVLTF
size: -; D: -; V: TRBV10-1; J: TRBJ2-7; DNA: TGCGCCAGCAGTGAGGGTCCGGAGGACGAGCAGTACTTC; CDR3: CASSEGPEDEQYF
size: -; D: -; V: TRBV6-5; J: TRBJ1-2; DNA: TGTGCCAGCTGGACCATCGGAGGCAACTATGGCTACACCTTC; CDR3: CASWTIGGNYGYTF
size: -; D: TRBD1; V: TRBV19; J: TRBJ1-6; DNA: TGTGCCTGGCTTCGGGACAGAGAGGTATCAAGCTCCTATAATTCACCCCTCCACTTT; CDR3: CAWLRDREVSSSYNSPLHF
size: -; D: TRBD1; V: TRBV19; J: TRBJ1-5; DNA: TGTGCCAGTAGCGCCGGACAGGGAAGGGGAAGCAATCAGCCCCAGCATTTT; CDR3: CASSAGQGRGSNQPQHF
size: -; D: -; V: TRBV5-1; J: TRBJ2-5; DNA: TGCGCCAGCGGGAGCACAGAAGTCCAGGAGACCCAGTACTTC; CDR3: CASGSTEVQETQYF
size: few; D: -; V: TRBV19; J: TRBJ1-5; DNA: TGTGCCAGTAGTATACGGGATCAGCCCCAGCATTTT; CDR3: CASSIRDQPQHF
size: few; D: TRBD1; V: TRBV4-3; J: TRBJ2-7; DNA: TGCGCCAGCAGCCAAGGACAGGGGTCCTACGAGCAGTACTTC; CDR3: CASSQGQGSYEQYF
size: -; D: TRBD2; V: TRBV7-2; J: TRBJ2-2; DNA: TGTGCCAGCAGCTTAGGGGACCGGGGGGCCGGGGAGCTGTTTTTT; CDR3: CASSLGDRGAGELFF
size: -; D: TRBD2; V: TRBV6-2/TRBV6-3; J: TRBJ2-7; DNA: TGTGCCAGCAGTTCAGGGACTAGCGGGAGTAACGAGCAGTACTTC; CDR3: CASSSGTSGSNEQYF
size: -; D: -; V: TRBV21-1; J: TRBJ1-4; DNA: TGTGCCAGCAGCAAAGTAACAGGGCATAATGAAAAACTGTTTTTT; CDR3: CASSKVTGHNEKLFF
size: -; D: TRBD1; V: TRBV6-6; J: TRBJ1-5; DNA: TGTGCCAGCAGAGGGACAGGTATCAATCAGCCCCAGCATTTT; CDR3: CASRGTGINQPQHF
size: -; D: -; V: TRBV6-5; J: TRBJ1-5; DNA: TGTGCCAGCAGTTTGAGAGGGAATAGCAATCAGCCCCAGCATTTT; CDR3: CASSLRGNSNQPQHF
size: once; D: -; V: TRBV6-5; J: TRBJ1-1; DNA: TGTGCCAGCAGTCCGGGTCTCTCGGTTGGCACTGAAGCTTTCTTT; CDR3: CASSPGLSVGTEAFF
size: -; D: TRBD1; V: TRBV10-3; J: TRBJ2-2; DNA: TGTGCCAACGCAGGGGGAAAGGCCGGGGAGCTGTTTTTT; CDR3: CANAGGKAGELFF
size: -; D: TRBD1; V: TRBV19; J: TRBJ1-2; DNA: TGTGCCAGTAGGGGGACAGGGCATGGCTACACCTTC; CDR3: CASRGTGHGYTF
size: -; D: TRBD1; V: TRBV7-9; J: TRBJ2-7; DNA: TGTGCCAGCAGCCACGGGACAGGGGGCTACGAGCAGTACTTC; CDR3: CASSHGTGGYEQYF
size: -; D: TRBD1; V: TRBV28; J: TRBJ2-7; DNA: TGTGCCAGCAGTTCTGGGGACAGATTCTACGAGCAGTACTTC; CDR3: CASSSGDRFYEQYF
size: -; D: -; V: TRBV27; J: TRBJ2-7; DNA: TGTGCCAGCAGTATCAGGGGGGACTCCTACGAGCAGTACTTC; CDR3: CASSIRGDSYEQYF
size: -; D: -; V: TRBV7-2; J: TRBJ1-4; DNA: TGTGCCAGCAGCGCCAGGGATACTAATGAAAAACTGTTTTTT; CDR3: CASSARDTNEKLFF
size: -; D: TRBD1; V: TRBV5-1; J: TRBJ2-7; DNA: TGCGCCAGCAGCTTGGCCGGACAGGGGCGGACCTACGAGCAGTACTTC; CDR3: CASSLAGQGRTYEQYF
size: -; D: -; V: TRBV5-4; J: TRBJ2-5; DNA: TGTGCCAGCAGCTCTGCAGCGGTCCAAGAGACCCAGTACTTC; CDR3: CASSSAAVQETQYF
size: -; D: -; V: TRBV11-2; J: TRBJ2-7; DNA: TGTGCCAGCAGCCTAGCCTCCGGCCAGGCCGAGCAGTACTTC; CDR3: CASSLASGQAEQYF
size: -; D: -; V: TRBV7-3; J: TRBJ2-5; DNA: TGTGCCAGCAGCCCCGCAGGGGCTGGGGAGACCCAGTACTTC; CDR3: CASSPAGAGETQYF
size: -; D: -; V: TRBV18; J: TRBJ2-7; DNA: TGTGCCAGCTCACCTCCGCTAACCCGAGAGGAGCAGTACTTC; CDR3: CASSPPLTREEQYF
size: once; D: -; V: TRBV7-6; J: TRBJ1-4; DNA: TGTGCCAGCAGCTTAGGTCAGGGTTCTAATGAAAAACTGTTTTTT; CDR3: CASSLGQGSNEKLFF
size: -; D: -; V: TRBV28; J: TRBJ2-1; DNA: TGTGCCAGCCGCCCCCCCGGTGCTAGCTCCTACAATGAGCAGTTCTTC; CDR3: CASRPPGASSYNEQFF
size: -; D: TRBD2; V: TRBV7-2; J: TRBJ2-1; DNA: TGTGCCAGCAGCTTATCTGGTAGCGGGGCCTACAATGAGCAGTTCTTC; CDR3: CASSLSGSGAYNEQFF
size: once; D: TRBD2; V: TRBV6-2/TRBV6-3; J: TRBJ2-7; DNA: TGTGCCAGCAGTTACTTCGGGAGGGGACACGAGCAGTACTTC; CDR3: CASSYFGRGHEQYF
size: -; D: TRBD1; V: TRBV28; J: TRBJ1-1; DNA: TGTGCCAGCAGTTTAGGGCAGGGGGGAGGAAACACTGAAGCTTTCTTT; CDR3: CASSLGQGGGNTEAFF
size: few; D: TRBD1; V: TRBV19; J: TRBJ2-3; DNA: TGTGCCAGTAGTAGGACCGGGACAGGGGGCACAGATACGCAGTATTTT; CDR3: CASSRTGTGGTDTQYF
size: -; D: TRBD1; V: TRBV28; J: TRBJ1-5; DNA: TGTGCCAGCAGTTCTGTAGGGACAGGGAGCAATCAGCCCCAGCATTTT; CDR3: CASSSVGTGSNQPQHF
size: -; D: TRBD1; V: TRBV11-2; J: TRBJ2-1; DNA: TGTGCCAGCAGCTTAGCAGGGGGCAACTACAATGAGCAGTTCTTC; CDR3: CASSLAGGNYNEQFF
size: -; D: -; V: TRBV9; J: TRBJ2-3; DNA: TGTGCCAGCAGCGTCATAGCCGGTACGCAGTATTTT; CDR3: CASSVIAGTQYF
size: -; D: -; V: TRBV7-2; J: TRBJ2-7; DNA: TGTGCCAGCAGCTTAGGGGGGGTCTACGAGCAGTACTTC; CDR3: CASSLGGVYEQYF
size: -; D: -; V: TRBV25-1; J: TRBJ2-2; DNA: TGTGCCAGCAGTGCAGGGGGGTCGAACACCGGGGAGCTGTTTTTT; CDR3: CASSAGGSNTGELFF
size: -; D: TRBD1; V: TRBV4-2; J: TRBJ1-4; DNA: TGTGCCAGCAGCCAAGATCCGGGACAGACTAATGAAAAACTGTTTTTT; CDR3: CASSQDPGQTNEKLFF
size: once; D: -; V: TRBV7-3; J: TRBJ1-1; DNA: TGTGCCAGCAGCTTATCAGGCCCAAACACTGAAGCTTTCTTT; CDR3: CASSLSGPNTEAFF
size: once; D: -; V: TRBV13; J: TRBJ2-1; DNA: TGTGCCAGCAGCACCCGAAGAAGCGCGGCTGAGCAGTTCTTC; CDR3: CASSTRRSAAEQFF
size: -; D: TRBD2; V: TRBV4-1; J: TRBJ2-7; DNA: TGCGCCAGCAGCCAAGATCCTATAGGACTAGCGGTCTCCTACGAGCAGTACTTC; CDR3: CASSQDPIGLAVSYEQYF